This TCR beta chain is from a study of blood T cell repertoires in COVID-19. The CDR3 length is 14 residues. V was clipped by 1 base and J by 1 base, with 7 bases between them. In germline, CDR1 is SGHTA, CDR2 FQGNSA. The data were produced by immunoSEQ multiplex PCR, yet TCRdb's version contains in-frame clones alone and is incomplete. The sample lists about 220,000 clones, roughly 89% occurring once. Participants came from under 30 US areas, aged roughly 18 to 89 years. Only one count was recorded for this clone. This CDR3 is also generated by other DNA sequences in the sample. This chain connects TRBV7-2 to TRBJ1-1; no clear D gene. The sequenced material came from PBMCs or T cells enriched from blood (not recorded which). The source is a woman in her 40s with acute COVID-19. The CDR3 sequence is CASSLVPGNTEAFF. The CDR3 nucleotides are TGTGCCAGCAGCTTAGTTCCAGGGAACACTGAAGCTTTCTTT.